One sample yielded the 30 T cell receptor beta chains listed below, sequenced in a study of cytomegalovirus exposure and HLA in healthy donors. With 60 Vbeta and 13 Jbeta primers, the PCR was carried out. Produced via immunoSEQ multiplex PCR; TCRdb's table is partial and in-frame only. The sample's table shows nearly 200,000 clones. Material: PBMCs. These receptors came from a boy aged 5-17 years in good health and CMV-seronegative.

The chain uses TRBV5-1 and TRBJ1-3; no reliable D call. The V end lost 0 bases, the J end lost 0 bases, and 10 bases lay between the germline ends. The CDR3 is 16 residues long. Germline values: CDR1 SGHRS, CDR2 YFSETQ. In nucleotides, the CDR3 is TGCGCCAGCAGCTTGGCCGGTGGGAGCTCTGGAAACACCATATATTTT. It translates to CASSLAGGSSGNTIYF.

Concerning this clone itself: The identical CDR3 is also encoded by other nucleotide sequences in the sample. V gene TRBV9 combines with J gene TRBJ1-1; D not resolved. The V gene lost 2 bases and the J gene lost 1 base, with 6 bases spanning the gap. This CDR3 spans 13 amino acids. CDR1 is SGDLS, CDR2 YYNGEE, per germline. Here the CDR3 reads CASSVTENTEAFF. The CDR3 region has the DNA TGTGCCAGCAGCGTCACAGAGAACACTGAAGCTTTCTTT.

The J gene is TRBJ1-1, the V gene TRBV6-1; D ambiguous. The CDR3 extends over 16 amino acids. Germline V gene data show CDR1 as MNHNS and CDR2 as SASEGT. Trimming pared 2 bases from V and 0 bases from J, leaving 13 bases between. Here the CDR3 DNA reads TGTGCCAGCAGTGAATTGGTTAGGAGCTTGAACACTGAAGCTTTCTTT. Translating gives CASSELVRSLNTEAFF.

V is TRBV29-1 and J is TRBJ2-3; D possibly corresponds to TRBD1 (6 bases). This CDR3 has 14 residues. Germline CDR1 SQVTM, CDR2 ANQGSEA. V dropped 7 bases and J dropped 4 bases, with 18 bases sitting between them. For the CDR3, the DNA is TGCAGCGCTAGACAGGTTCACATCGCAGATACGCAGTATTTT. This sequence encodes CSARQVHIADTQYF.

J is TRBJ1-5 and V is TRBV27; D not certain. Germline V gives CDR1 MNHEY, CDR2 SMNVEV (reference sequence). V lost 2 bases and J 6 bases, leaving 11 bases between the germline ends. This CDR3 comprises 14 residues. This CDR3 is CASSLHTSGQPQHF. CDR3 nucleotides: TGTGCCAGCAGTTTACACACCTCTGGTCAGCCCCAGCATTTT.

CDR3 nucleotide sequence: TGTGCCAGCAGCGACCCTCCCCGGCGGGACGGGGAGACCCAGTACTTC. Its protein product is CASSDPPRRDGETQYF. The genes are TRBV7-8 and TRBJ2-5, with D maybe TRBD2 (6 bases). In germline, CDR1 is SGHVS, CDR2 FQNEAQ. CDR3 length equals 16 residues. Trimming removed 5 bases from V and 5 bases from J, with 21 bases in between.

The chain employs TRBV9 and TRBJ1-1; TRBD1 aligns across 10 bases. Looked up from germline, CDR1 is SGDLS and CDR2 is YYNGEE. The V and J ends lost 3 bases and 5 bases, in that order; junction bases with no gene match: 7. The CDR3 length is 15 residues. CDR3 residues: CASSAQRTGGTEAFF. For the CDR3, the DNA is TGTGCCAGCAGCGCCCAAAGGACAGGGGGGACTGAAGCTTTCTTT.

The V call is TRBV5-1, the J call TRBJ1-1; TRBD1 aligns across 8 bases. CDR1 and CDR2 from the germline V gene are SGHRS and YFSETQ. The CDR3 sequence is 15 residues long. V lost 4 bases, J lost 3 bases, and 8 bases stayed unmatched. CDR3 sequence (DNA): TGCGCCAGCAGCCGAGAAGGACAGGGCTACACTGAAGCTTTCTTT. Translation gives CASSREGQGYTEAFF.

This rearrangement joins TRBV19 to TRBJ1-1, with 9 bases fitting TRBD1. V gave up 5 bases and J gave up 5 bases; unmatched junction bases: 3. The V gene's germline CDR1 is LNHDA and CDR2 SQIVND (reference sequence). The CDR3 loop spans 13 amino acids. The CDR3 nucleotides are TGTGCCAGTAGTGGGACAGGGTGGACTGAAGCTTTCTTT. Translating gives CASSGTGWTEAFF.

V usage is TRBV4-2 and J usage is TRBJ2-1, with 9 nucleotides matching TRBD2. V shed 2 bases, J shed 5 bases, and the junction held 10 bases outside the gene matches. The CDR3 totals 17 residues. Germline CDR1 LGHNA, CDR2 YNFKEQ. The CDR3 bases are TGTGCCAGCAGCCAACAAGTGCCAGCGGGGGGCAACAATGAGCAGTTCTTC. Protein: CASSQQVPAGGNNEQFF.

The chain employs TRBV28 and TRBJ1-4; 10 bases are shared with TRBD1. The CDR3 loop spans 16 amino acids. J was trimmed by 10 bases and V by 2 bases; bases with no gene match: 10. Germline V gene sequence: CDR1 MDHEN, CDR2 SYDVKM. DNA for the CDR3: TGTGCCAGCAGTTTAGTATCCGGGACAGGGGAAGGAAAACTGTTTTTT. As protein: CASSLVSGTGEGKLFF.

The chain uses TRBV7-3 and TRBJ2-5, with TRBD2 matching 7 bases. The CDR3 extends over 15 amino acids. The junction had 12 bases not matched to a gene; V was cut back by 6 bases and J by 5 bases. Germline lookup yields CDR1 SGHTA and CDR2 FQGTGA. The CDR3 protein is CASSRGGRGRETQYF. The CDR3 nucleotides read TGTGCCAGCAGTCGCGGGGGACGGGGCCGGGAGACCCAGTACTTC.

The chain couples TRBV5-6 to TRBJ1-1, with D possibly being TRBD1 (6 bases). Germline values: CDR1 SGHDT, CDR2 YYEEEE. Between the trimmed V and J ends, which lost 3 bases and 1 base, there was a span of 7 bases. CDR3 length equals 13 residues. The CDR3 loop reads CASSWGQNTEAFF. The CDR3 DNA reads TGTGCCAGCAGCTGGGGACAGAACACTGAAGCTTTCTTT.

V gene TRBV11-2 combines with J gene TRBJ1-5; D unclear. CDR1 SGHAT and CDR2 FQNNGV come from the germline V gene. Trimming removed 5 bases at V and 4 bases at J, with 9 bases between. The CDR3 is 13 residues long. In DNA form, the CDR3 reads TGTGCCAGCAGCATAGGGAGGAATCAGCCCCAGCATTTT. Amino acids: CASSIGRNQPQHF.

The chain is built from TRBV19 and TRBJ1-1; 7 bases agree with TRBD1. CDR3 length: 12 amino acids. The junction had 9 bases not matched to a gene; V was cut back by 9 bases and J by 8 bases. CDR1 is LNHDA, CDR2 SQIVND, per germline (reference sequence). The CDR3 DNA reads TGTGCCAGCAACAGGGGACGGGGCGAAGCTTTCTTT. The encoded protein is CASNRGRGEAFF. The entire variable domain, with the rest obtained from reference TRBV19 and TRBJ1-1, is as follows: DGGITQSPKYLFRKEGQNVTLSCEQNLNHDAMYWYRQDPGQGLRLIYYSQIVNDFQKGDIAEGYSVSREKKESFPLTVTSAQKNPTAFYLCASNRGRGEAFFGQGTRLTVV.

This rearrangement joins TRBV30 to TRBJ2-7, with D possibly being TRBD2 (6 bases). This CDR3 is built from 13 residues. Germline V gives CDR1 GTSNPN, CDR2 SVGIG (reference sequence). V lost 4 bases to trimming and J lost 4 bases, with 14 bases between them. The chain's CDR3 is CAWKSAGPYEQYF. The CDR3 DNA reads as TGTGCCTGGAAGAGCGCGGGACCGTACGAGCAGTACTTC.

The CDR3: CASSLDRALPQPQHF. CDR3 bases: TGTGCCAGCAGCTTAGACAGGGCCCTACCTCAGCCCCAGCATTTT. This chain uses TRBV7-8 with TRBJ1-5, with D maybe TRBD1 (6 bases). The V gene's germline CDR1 is SGHVS and CDR2 FQNEAQ. The CDR3 has 15 amino acids. The V and J ends lost 1 base and 6 bases respectively, with 13 bases between them.

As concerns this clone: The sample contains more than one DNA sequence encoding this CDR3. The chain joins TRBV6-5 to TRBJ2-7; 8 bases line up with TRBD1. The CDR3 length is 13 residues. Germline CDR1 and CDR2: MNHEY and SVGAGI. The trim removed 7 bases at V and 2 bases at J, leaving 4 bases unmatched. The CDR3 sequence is CASTGQGPYEQYF. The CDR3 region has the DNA TGTGCCAGCACCGGACAGGGACCCTACGAGCAGTACTTC.

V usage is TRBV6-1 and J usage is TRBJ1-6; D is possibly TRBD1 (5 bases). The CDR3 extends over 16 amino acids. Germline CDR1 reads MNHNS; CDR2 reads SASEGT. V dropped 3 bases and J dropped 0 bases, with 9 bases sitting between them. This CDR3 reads CASSDGGSSYNSPLHF. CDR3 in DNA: TGTGCCAGCAGTGATGGGGGGAGCTCCTATAATTCACCCCTCCACTTT.

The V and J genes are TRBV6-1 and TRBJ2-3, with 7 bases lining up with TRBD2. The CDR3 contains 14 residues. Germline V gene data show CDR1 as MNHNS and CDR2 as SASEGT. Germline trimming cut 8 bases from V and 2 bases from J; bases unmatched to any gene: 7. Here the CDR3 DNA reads TGTGCCAGCCGTATCGCGGGGGTCACAGATACGCAGTATTTT. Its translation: CASRIAGVTDTQYF.

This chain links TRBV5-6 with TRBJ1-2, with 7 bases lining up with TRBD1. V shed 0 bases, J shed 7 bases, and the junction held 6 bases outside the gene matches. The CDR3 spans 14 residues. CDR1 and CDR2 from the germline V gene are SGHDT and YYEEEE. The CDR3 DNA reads TGTGCCAGCAGCTTGGGGAGGGGGCGAAGTGGCTACACCTTC. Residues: CASSLGRGRSGYTF. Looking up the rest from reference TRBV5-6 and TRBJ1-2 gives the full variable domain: DAGVTQSPTHLIKTRGQQVTLRCSPKSGHDTVSWYQQALGQGPQFIFQYYEEEERQRGNFPDRFSGHQFPNYSSELNVNALLLGDSALYLCASSLGRGRSGYTFGSGTRLTVV.

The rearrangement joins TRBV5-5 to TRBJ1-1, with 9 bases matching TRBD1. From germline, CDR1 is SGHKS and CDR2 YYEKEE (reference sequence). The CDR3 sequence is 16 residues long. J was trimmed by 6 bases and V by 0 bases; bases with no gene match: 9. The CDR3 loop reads CASSLAGQGGVAEAFF. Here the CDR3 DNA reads TGTGCCAGCAGCTTGGCGGGACAGGGAGGCGTGGCTGAAGCTTTCTTT.

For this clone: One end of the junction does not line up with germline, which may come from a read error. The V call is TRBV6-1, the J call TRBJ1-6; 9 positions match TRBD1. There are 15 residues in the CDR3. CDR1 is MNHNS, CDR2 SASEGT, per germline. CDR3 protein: CASSAGGQGNLPLHF. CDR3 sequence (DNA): TGTGCCAGCAGTGCTGGCGGACAGGGGAATTTACCCCTCCACTTT.

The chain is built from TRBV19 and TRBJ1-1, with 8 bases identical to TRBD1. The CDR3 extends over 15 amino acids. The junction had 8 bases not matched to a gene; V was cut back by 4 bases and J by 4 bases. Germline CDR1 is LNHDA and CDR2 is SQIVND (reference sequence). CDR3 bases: TGTGCCAGTAGTAGCGACAGGGGAGCCCTCACTGAAGCTTTCTTT. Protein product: CASSSDRGALTEAFF.

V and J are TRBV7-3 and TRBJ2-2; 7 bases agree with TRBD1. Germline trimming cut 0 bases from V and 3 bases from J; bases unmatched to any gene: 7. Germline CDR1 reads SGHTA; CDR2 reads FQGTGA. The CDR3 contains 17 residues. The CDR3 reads CASSLTARGQDTGELFF. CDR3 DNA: TGTGCCAGCAGCTTAACAGCGAGGGGGCAGGACACCGGGGAGCTGTTTTTT.

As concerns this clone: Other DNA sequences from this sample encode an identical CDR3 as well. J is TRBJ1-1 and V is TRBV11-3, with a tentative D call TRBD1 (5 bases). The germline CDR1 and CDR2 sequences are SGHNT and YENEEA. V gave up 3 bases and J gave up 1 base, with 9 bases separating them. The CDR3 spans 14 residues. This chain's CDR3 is CASSLGQGNTEAFF. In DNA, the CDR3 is TGTGCCAGCAGCTTGGGGCAGGGGAACACTGAAGCTTTCTTT.

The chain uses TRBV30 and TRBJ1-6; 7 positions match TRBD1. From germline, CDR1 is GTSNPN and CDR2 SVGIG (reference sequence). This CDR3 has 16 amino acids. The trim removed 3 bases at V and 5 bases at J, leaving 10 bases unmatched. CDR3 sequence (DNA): TGTGCCTGGAGCCCGGTGGGACAGAAGGATAATTCACCCCTCCACTTT. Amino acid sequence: CAWSPVGQKDNSPLHF.

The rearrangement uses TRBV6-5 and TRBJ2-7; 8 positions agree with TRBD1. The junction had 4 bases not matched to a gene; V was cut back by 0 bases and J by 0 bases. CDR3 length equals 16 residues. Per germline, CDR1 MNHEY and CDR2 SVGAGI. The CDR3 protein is CASSYSRTGISYEQYF. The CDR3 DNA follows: TGTGCCAGCAGTTACTCGAGGACAGGGATCTCCTACGAGCAGTACTTC.

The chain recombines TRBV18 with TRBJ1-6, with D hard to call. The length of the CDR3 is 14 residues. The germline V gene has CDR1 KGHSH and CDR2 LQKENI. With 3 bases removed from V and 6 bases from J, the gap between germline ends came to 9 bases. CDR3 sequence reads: CASSPGQANSPLHF. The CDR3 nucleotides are TGTGCCAGCTCACCCGGCCAGGCTAATTCACCCCTCCACTTT.

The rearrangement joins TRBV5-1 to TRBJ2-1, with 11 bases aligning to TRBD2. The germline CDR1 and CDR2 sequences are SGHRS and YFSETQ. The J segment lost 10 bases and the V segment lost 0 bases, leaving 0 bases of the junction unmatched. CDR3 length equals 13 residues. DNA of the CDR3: TGCGCCAGCAGCTTGGGACTAGCGGGGGAGCAGTTCTTC. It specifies CASSLGLAGEQFF.